This T cell receptor (beta chain) was documented in a study of shared clonotypes between healthy human individuals. Study conclusions and caveats: Estimated richness was generally greater in naive than memory subsets.

CD45RO-negative cells were positively selected for CCR7, leaving out terminally differentiated effector memory CD45RA+ cells. In regard to this clone: Its cognate antigen is unknown.

Repertoires were generated with immunoSEQ multiplex PCR, while TCRdb's copy carries only in-frame clones and drops some. The sample holds approximately 1.9 million clones, 85% to 95% seen once. The clonotype originates from a young man in good health. Some clones in this sample may be carry-over from other donors' samples. The sample comprised naive CD8+ T cells from PBMCs.

The CDR3 DNA is TGTGCCAGCAGCCTTGACAGGGGAGCTAACTATGGCTACACCTTC. It specifies CASSLDRGANYGYTF. The chain uses TRBV7-9 and TRBJ1-2; 8 nucleotides line up with TRBD1. The CDR3 length is 15 residues. Germline values: CDR1 SEHNR, CDR2 FQNEAQ (reference sequence). The trim removed 5 bases at V and 0 bases at J, leaving 5 bases unmatched.